This T cell receptor (beta chain) was documented in a study of blood T cell repertoires in COVID-19. At the level of the study: Both acute and convalescent COVID-19 samples were obtained from the United States, Italy and Spain. From T cells, B-cell-depleted T cells, or PBMCs came the material, which was cDNA or gDNA.

Clones were read by immunoSEQ multiplex PCR, and TCRdb kept only the in-frame ones, dropping some. Of about 73,000 clones in the sample, roughly 89% are singletons; the top ten hold approximately 10%. CDR3 length: 15 amino acids. Looked up from germline, CDR1 is SGHAT and CDR2 is FQNNGV. Between the trimmed V and J ends, which lost 0 bases and 4 bases, there was a span of 12 bases. Sequencing input: peripheral blood. This clonotype originated in an older man with acute or convalescent COVID-19. This chain uses TRBV11-2 with TRBJ1-2; a weak D match, TRBD1 (6 bases). CDR3 in amino acids: CASSLETRGIYGYTF. The CDR3 bases are TGTGCCAGCAGCTTAGAGACCAGGGGCATCTATGGCTACACCTTC.